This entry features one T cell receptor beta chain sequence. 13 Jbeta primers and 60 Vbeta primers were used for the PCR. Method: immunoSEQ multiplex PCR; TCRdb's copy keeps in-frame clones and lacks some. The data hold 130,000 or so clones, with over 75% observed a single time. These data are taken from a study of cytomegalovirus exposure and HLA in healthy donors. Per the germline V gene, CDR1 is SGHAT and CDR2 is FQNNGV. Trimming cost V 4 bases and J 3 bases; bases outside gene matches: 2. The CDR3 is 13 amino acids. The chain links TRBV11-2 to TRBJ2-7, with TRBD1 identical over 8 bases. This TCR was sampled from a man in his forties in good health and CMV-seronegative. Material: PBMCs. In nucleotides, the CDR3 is TGTGCCAGCAGCTCCGGACAGGGCTACGAGCAGTACTTC. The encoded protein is CASSSGQGYEQYF.